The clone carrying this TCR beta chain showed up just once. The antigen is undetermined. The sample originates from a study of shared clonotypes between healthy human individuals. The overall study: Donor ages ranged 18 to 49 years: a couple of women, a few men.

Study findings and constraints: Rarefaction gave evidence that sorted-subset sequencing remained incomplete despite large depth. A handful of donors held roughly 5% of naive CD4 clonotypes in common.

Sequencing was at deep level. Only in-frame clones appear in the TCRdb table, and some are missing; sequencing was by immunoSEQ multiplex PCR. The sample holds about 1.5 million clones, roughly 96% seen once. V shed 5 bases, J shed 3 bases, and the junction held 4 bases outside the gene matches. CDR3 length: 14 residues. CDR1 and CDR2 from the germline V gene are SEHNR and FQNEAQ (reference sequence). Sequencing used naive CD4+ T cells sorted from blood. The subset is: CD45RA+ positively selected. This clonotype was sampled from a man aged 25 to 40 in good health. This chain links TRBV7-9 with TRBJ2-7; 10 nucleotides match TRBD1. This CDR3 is CASSAGQGNYEQYF. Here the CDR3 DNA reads TGTGCCAGCAGCGCGGGACAGGGGAACTACGAGCAGTACTTC.